This T cell receptor (beta chain) was captured by sequencing in a study of blood T cell repertoires in COVID-19. TCRdb's table, derived via immunoSEQ multiplex PCR, lists solely in-frame clones and lacks some. The sample yields 200,000 to 300,000 clones, approximately 84% seen once. The sequenced material came from peripheral blood. The sequence derives from a woman of 80 years or more with acute or convalescent COVID-19.

The CDR3 nucleotides read TGTGCCAGCAGCCCAACCTTACAGGGGGGCTACACCTTC. Encoded protein: CASSPTLQGGYTF. The gene calls are TRBV5-8 and TRBJ1-2; 7 nucleotides match TRBD1. Germline CDR1 reads SGHTS; CDR2 reads YDEGEE. V lost 4 bases, J lost 8 bases, and 8 bases stayed unmatched. The length of the CDR3 is 13 residues.